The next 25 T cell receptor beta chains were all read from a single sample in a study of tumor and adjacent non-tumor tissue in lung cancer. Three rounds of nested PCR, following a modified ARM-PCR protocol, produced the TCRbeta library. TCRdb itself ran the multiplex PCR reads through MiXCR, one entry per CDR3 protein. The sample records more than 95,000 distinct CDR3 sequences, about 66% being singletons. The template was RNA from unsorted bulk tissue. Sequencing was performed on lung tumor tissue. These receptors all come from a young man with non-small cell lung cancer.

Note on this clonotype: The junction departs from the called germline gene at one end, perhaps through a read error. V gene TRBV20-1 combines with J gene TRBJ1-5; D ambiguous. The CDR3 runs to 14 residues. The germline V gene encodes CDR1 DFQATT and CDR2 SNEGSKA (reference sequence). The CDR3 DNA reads TGCAATGCTAGTCGCGGGAGTGCCAATCAGCCCCACCATTTT. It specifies CNASRGSANQPHHF.

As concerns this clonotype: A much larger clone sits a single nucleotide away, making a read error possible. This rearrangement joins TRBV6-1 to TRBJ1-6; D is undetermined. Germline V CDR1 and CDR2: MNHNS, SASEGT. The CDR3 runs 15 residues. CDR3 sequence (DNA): TGTGCCAGCAGTGATTTCGGTCCTAAGGGTTCACACCTCCACTTT. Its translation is CASSDFGPKGSHLHF.

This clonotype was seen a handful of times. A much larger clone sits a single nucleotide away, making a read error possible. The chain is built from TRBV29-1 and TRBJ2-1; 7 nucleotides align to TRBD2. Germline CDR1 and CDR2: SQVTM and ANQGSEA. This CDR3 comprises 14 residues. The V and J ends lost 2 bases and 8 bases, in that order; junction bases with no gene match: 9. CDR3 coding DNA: TGCAGCGTTGAATCCGGGAGGACAATCGATGAGCAGTTCTTC. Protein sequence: CSVESGRTIDEQFF.

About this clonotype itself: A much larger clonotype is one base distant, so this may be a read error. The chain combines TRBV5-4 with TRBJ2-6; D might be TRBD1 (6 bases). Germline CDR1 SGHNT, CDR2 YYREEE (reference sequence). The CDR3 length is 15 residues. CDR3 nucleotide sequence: TGTGCCAGCAGCCCTCAGGGGTCCGGGGCCAACATCCTGACTTTC. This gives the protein CASSPQGSGANILTF.

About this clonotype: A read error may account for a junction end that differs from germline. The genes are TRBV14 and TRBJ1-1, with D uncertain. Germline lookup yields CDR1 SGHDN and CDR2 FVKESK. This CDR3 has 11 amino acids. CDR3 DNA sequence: TGTGCCAGTAGCGCAGGTTTTGAAACTTTCTTT. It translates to CASSAGFETFF.

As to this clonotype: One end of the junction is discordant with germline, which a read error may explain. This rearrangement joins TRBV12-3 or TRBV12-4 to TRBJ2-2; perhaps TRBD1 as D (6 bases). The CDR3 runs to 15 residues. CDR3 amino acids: CASRLEGVSTGELFF. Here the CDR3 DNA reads TGTGCCAGCAGACTTGAGGGGGTTAGCACCGGGGAACTGTTTTTT.

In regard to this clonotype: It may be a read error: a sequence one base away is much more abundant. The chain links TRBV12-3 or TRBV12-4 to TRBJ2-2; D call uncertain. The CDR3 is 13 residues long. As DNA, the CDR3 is TGTGTCAGCAGCACCAGTTGGGGCGGGGAGCTGTTTTTT. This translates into CVSSTSWGGELFF.

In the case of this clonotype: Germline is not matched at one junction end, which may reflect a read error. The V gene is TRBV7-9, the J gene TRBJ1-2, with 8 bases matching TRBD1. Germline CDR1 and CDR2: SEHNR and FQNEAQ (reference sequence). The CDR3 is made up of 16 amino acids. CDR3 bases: TGTGCCTGCAGCCCGGACAGGGCGGAAACTAACTATGGCTACACCTTC. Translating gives CACSPDRAETNYGYTF.

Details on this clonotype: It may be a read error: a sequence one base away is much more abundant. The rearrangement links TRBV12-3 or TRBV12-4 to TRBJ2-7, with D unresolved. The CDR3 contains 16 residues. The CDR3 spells CASSLGLEFSPYEQYF. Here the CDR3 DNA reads TGTGCCAGCAGCTTAGGATTGGAATTTAGCCCCTACGAGCAGTACTTC.

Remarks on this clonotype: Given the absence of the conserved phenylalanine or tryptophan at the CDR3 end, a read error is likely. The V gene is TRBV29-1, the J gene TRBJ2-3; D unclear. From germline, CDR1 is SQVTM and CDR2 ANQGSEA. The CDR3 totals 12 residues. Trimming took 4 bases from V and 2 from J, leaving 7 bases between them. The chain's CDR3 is CSVGRSTDTQYY. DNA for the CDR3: TGCAGCGTTGGCCGTTCCACAGATACGCAGTATTAT.

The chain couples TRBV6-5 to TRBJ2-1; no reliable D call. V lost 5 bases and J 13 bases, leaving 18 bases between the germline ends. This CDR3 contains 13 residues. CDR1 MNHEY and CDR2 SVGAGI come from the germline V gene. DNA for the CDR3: TGTGCCAGCAGTCTCGAGCCATGGAAAGAACAGTTCTTC. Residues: CASSLEPWKEQFF.

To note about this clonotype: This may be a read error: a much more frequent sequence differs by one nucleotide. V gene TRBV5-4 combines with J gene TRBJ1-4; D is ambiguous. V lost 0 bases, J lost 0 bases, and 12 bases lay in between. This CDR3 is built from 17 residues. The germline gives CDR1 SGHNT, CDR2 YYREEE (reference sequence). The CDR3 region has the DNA TGTGCCAGCAGCTTGGGAGTAGGCAGTGCAACTAATGAAAAACTGTTTTTT. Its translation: CASSLGVGSATNEKLFF.

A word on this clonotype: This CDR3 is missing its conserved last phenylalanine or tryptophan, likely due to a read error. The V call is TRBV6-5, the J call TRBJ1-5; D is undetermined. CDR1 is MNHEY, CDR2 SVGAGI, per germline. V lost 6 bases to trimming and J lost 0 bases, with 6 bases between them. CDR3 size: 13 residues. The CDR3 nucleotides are TGTGCCAGCAGCTCAAATAGCAATCAGCCCCAGCATTAT. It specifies CASSSNSNQPQHY.

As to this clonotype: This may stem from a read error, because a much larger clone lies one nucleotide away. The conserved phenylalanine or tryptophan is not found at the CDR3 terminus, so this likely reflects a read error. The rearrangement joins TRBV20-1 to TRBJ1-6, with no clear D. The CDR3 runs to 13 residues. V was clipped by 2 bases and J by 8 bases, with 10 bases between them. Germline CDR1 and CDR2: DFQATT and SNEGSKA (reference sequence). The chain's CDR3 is CSARRDGDSPLHL. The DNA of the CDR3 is TGCAGTGCTAGAAGGGATGGGGATTCACCCCTCCACCTT.

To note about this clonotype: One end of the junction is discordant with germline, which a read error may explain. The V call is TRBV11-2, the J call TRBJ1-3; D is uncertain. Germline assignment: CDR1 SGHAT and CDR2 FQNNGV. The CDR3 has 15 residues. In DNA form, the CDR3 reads TGTACCAGCAGATTAGAAAGGACCGGAGGAAACACCATATATTTT. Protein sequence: CTSRLERTGGNTIYF.

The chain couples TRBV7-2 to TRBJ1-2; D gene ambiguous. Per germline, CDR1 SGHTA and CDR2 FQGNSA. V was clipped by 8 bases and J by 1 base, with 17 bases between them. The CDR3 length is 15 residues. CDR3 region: CASLGEGPNNYGYTF. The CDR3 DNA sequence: TGTGCCAGCCTTGGGGAGGGCCCGAATAACTATGGCTACACCTTC.

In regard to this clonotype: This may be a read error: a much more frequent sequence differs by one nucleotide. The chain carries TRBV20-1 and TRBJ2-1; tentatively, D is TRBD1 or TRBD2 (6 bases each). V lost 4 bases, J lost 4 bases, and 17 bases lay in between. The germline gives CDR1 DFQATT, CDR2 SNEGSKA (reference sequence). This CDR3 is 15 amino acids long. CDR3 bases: TGCAGTGCTACGATGGTCCGGGGGCGATACAATGAGCAGTTCTTC. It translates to CSATMVRGRYNEQFF.

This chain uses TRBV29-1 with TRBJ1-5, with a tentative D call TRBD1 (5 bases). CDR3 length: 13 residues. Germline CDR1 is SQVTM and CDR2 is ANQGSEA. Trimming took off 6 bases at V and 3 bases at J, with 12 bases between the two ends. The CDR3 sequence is CSVDQGDNQPQHF. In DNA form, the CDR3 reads TGCAGCGTCGATCAGGGTGACAATCAGCCCCAGCATTTT.

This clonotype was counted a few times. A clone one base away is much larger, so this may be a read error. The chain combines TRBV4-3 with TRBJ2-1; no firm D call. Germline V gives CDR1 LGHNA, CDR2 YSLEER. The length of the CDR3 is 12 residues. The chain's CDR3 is CTSSLDLNEQFF. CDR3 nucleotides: TGCACCAGCAGCCTCGACCTCAATGAGCAGTTCTTC.

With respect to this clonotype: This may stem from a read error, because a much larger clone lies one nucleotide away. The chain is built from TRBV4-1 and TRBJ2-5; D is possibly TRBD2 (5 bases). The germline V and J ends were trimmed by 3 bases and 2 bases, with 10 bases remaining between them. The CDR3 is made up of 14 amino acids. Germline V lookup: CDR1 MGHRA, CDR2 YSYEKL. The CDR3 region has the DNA TGCGCCAGCAGCCAGGGAGACACGCAAGAGACCCAGTACTTC. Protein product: CASSQGDTQETQYF.

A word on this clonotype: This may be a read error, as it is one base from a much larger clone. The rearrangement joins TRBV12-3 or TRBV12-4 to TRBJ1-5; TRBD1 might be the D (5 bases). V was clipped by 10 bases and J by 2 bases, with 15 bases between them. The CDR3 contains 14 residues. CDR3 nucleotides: TGTGCCACGTCGTCCGGACACGGCAATCAGCCCCAGCATTTT. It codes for CATSSGHGNQPQHF.

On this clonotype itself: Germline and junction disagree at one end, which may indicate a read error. The CDR3 region is CASSPGLAVENPYEQNF. CDR3 nucleotide sequence: TGTGCCAGCAGCCCAGGACTAGCGGTAGAGAACCCCTACGAGCAGAACTTC. The rearrangement links TRBV12-3 or TRBV12-4 to TRBJ2-7, with TRBD2 identical over 10 bases. CDR3 length equals 17 residues.

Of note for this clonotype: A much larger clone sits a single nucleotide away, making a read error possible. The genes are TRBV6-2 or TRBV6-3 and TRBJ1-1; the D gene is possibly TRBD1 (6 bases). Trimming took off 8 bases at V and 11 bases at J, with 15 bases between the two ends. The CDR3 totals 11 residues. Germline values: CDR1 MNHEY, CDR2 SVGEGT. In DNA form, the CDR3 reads TGTGCCAGCGTGGGTCAGGGGAATGCTTTCTTT. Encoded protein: CASVGQGNAFF.

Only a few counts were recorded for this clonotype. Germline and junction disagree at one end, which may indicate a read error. CDR3 amino acids: CASSLGTSGGEQYF. The CDR3, as DNA: TGCGCTAGCAGCTTGGGGACTAGCGGGGGCGAGCAGTACTTC. The genes are TRBV5-1 and TRBJ2-7; 14 bases are shared with TRBD2. Germline values: CDR1 SGHRS, CDR2 YFSETQ. The length of the CDR3 is 14 residues.

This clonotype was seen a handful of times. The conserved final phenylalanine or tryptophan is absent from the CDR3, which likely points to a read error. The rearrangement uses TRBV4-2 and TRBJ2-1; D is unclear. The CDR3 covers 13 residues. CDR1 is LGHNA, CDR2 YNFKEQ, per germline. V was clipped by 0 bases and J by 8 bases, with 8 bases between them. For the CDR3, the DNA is TGTGCCAGCAGCCAAGATCAAGAGGATGAGCAGTTCTAC. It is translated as CASSQDQEDEQFY.